The 20 T cell receptor beta chains given below trace back to one sample, sequenced in a study of a mutant IDH1 vaccine in newly diagnosed glioma. Time point reported: baseline, week 1 (first vaccination visit). Regarding treatment: pre-vaccination baseline after standard-of-care therapy. Only in-frame clones appear in the TCRdb table, and some are missing; sequencing was by immunoSEQ multiplex PCR. The sample yields around 60,000 clones, 80% to 95% seen once. This sample comprised PBMCs, obtained from a glioma patient treated with radiotherapy, temozolomide or both. The receptors here all came from a man in his fifties with glioma.

This sequence joins TRBV9 and TRBJ2-3; D not resolved. V was shortened by 1 base and J by 0 bases, with 9 bases between the two germline ends. The length of the CDR3 is 15 residues. Germline CDR1 and CDR2: SGDLS and YYNGEE. CDR3 amino acids: CASSVSTYSTDTQYF. CDR3 nucleotide sequence: TGTGCCAGCAGCGTATCAACCTATAGCACAGATACGCAGTATTTT.

This clone has only one observation. The rearrangement links TRBV7-8 to TRBJ2-2; D tentatively reads TRBD1 or TRBD2 (5 bases each). The V gene lost 6 bases and the J gene lost 2 bases, with 16 bases spanning the gap. This CDR3 has 16 amino acids. The germline CDR1 and CDR2 sequences are SGHVS and FQNEAQ. The CDR3 DNA is TGTGCCAGCAGACCTCCCGGGACCAGAAACACCGGGGAGCTGTTTTTT. It specifies CASRPPGTRNTGELFF.

This clone was seen only once. The V and J genes are TRBV9 and TRBJ1-4; no clear D. V gave up 1 base and J gave up 3 bases, with 10 bases separating them. The CDR3 has 15 amino acids. Germline V CDR1 and CDR2: SGDLS, YYNGEE. The CDR3 DNA sequence: TGTGCCAGCAGCGTAAGAGGTTCGGCTAATGAAAAACTGTTTTTT. It yields the protein CASSVRGSANEKLFF.

This clone is a singleton in its sample. The chain joins TRBV4-3 to TRBJ1-6; D not resolved. Trimming pared 0 bases from V and 10 bases from J, leaving 13 bases between. In germline, CDR1 is LGHNA, CDR2 YSLEER. The CDR3 extends over 15 amino acids. The CDR3 loop reads CASSQDGGRPSPLHF. CDR3 DNA sequence: TGCGCCAGCAGCCAAGATGGAGGTCGCCCCTCACCCCTCCACTTT.

CDR3 sequence: CASSLVVNTEAFF. In DNA, the CDR3 is TGTGCCAGCAGCCTCGTTGTGAACACTGAAGCTTTCTTT. The chain recombines TRBV9 with TRBJ1-1, with D unclear. The CDR3 sequence is 13 residues long. Germline CDR1 reads SGDLS; CDR2 reads YYNGEE. V was trimmed by 4 bases and J by 0 bases, leaving 7 bases between them.

The CDR3 reads CASSFRVANEKLFF. The CDR3 bases are TGTGCCAGCAGCTTCAGGGTAGCTAATGAAAAACTGTTTTTT. The chain has TRBV7-2 and TRBJ1-4; a weak D match, TRBD1 (5 bases). Germline assignment: CDR1 SGHTA and CDR2 FQGNSA. The V end lost 3 bases, the J end lost 3 bases, and 8 bases lay between the germline ends. The length of the CDR3 is 14 residues.

V is TRBV27 and J is TRBJ2-1, with 11 bases lining up with TRBD2. Germline CDR1 is MNHEY and CDR2 is SMNVEV (reference sequence). The CDR3 is 17 amino acids. With 2 bases clipped from V and 2 bases from J, the junction kept 5 bases outside the gene matches. The CDR3 coding sequence is TGTGCCAGCAGTTTAACGGGACTAGCGGTGACCTACAATGAGCAGTTCTTC. Residues: CASSLTGLAVTYNEQFF.

The V gene is TRBV19, the J gene TRBJ1-4; D unclear. The CDR3 consists of 13 residues. Germline loops: CDR1 LNHDA, CDR2 SQIVND (reference sequence). V gave up 4 bases and J gave up 8 bases, with 11 bases separating them. CDR3 in DNA: TGTGCCAGTAGTACCCGACTGGAGGAAAAACTGTTTTTT. It specifies CASSTRLEEKLFF.

The V gene is TRBV6-6, the J gene TRBJ2-7; D possibly uses TRBD1 or TRBD2 (5 bases each). Germline CDR1 MNHNY, CDR2 SVGAGI (reference sequence). The V end lost 0 bases, the J end lost 1 base, and 7 bases lay between the germline ends. This CDR3 is built from 14 residues. The CDR3 nucleotides are TGTGCCAGCAGTTACTCGAGGGGTTCCTACGAGCAGTACTTC. It yields the protein CASSYSRGSYEQYF.

V gene TRBV2 combines with J gene TRBJ1-5; TRBD1 might be the D (6 bases). V was trimmed by 4 bases and J by 4 bases, leaving 11 bases between them. CDR1 and CDR2 from the germline V gene are SNHLY and FYNNEI. CDR3 length: 14 amino acids. CDR3 bases: TGTGCCAGCAGTGGGGGTGACAGGAATCAGCCCCAGCATTTT. Protein product: CASSGGDRNQPQHF.

The chain links TRBV6-5 to TRBJ1-2; 7 bases match TRBD1. Germline V gene lookup returns CDR1 MNHEY and CDR2 SVGAGI. The length of the CDR3 is 16 residues. V lost 2 bases and J lost 5; bases outside the gene matches: 11. The CDR3 region has the DNA TGTGCCAGCAGTTACATCAGACAGGGATTGGGTTATGGCTACACCTTC. It encodes CASSYIRQGLGYGYTF.

The genes are TRBV5-1 and TRBJ1-4; D gene ambiguous. Germline V gives CDR1 SGHRS, CDR2 YFSETQ. Trimming cost V 0 bases and J 10 bases, with 4 bases left between them. This CDR3 is built from 11 residues. The CDR3 nucleotides are TGCGCCAGCAGCTTGGGCCGAAAACTGTTTTTT. It is translated as CASSLGRKLFF. Filled out from reference TRBV5-1 and TRBJ1-4, the complete variable domain reads KAGVTQTPRYLIKTRGQQVTLSCSPISGHRSVSWYQQTPGQGLQFLFEYFSETQRNKGNFPGRFSGRQFSNSRSEMNVSTLELGDSALYLCASSLGRKLFFGSGTQLSVL.

The chain combines TRBV29-1 with TRBJ2-7; 8 bases are a match to TRBD2. V trimming: 2 bases; J trimming: 5 bases; junction bases outside the gene matches: 5. Looked up from germline, CDR1 is SQVTM and CDR2 is ANQGSEA. The CDR3 extends over 13 amino acids. Written as DNA, the CDR3 is TGCAGCGTTGAAAGAGCGGGAGAGGACGAGCAGTACTTC. This sequence encodes CSVERAGEDEQYF.

The chain combines TRBV5-1 with TRBJ2-7, with 7 bases fitting TRBD1. This CDR3 has 15 amino acids. The ends lost 3 bases at V and 9 bases at J; junction bases unmatched: 15. Germline values: CDR1 SGHRS, CDR2 YFSETQ. The CDR3 sequence is CASSSTGEVLRGQYF. CDR3 bases: TGCGCCAGCAGCTCAACAGGGGAAGTCCTACGAGGGCAGTACTTC.

CDR3 DNA: TGTGCCAGCACCACGTCCTTGGGCTCTGGGGCCAACGTCCTGACTTTC. This encodes CASTTSLGSGANVLTF. This chain uses TRBV9 with TRBJ2-6, with unresolved D. Germline lookup yields CDR1 SGDLS and CDR2 YYNGEE. With 6 bases removed from V and 0 bases from J, the gap between germline ends came to 13 bases. This CDR3 comprises 16 residues. Drawing the rest from reference TRBV9 and TRBJ2-6, the complete variable domain is DSGVTQTPKHLITATGQRVTLRCSPRSGDLSVYWYQQSLDQGLQFLIQYYNGEERAKGNILERFSAQQFPDLHSELNLSSLELGDSALYFCASTTSLGSGANVLTFGAGSRLTVL.

This rearrangement joins TRBV27 to TRBJ2-5; TRBD1 matches 8 bases. The CDR3 loop spans 14 amino acids. The germline gives CDR1 MNHEY, CDR2 SMNVEV (reference sequence). V lost 3 bases, J lost 5 bases, and 5 bases stayed unmatched. In nucleotides, the CDR3 is TGTGCCAGCAGTTTCTCCAGGGGGCTTGAGACCCAGTACTTC. It yields the protein CASSFSRGLETQYF.

This clone is a singleton in its sample. The chain has TRBV10-3 and TRBJ2-3; tentative D call: TRBD2 (5 bases). Trimming removed 4 bases from V and 5 bases from J, with 16 bases in between. The length of the CDR3 is 15 residues. Germline lookup yields CDR1 ENHRY and CDR2 SYGVKD. CDR3 sequence: CAISVSDFGGDTQYF. The CDR3 DNA is TGTGCCATCAGTGTATCAGACTTCGGAGGAGATACGCAGTATTTT.

V and J are TRBV4-3 and TRBJ2-7; weak D call: TRBD1 (5 bases). Trimming cost V 0 bases and J 4 bases, with 16 bases left between them. The V gene's germline CDR1 is LGHNA and CDR2 YSLEER. The CDR3 extends over 16 amino acids. The CDR3 sequence: CASSQERERGGYEQYF. The DNA for the CDR3 is TGCGCCAGCAGCCAAGAAAGGGAAAGGGGTGGTTACGAGCAGTACTTC.

V is TRBV19 and J is TRBJ2-1; D might be TRBD2 (6 bases). Trimming took off 1 base at V and 0 bases at J, with 10 bases between the two ends. The CDR3 has 16 residues. Looked up from germline, CDR1 is LNHDA and CDR2 is SQIVND (reference sequence). The CDR3 nucleotides read TGTGCCAGTAGTATAGGGCGGGGCTACTCCTACAATGAGCAGTTCTTC. Encoded protein: CASSIGRGYSYNEQFF.

The chain combines TRBV4-2 with TRBJ1-4, with D maybe TRBD1 (5 bases). The germline V gene encodes CDR1 LGHNA and CDR2 YNFKEQ. The CDR3 totals 17 residues. V was shortened by 3 bases and J by 6 bases, with 20 bases between the two germline ends. CDR3 amino acids: CASSQRVAGRADEKLFF. The CDR3, as DNA: TGTGCCAGCAGCCAGAGGGTGGCAGGGAGAGCGGATGAAAAACTGTTTTTT.